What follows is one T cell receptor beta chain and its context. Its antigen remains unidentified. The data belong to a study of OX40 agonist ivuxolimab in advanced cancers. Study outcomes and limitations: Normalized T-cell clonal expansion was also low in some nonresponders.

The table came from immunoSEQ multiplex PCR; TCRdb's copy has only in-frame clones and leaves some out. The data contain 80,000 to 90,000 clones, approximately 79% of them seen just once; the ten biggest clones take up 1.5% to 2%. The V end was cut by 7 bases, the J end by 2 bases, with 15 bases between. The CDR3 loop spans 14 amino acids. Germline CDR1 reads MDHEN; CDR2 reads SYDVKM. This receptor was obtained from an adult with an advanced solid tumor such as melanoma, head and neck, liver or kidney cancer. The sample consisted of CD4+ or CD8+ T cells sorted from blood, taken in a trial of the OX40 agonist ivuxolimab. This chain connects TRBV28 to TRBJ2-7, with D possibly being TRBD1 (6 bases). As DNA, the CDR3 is TGTGCCAGCATGGTGACAGGACCAACCTACGAGCAGTACTTC. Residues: CASMVTGPTYEQYF.